These 9 T cell receptor beta chains came from one sample sequenced in a study of T cell repertoires in cytomegalovirus infection (dated 2019 in TCRdb). The sample's treatment or condition label, decoded: in vitro stimulation with specific CMV peptide epitopes to enrich CMV-specific T cells. No cognate antigen is known for these TCRs. The sequencer was an Illumina HiSeq 1500. TCRdb trimmed the raw reads at Q25, called clones with MiXCR and kept productive beta chains. Every entry covers one CDR3 protein and lists the most common genes and DNA from its rows. This sample is represented by around 430,000 distinct CDR3 sequences; roughly 42% of them were singletons. The ten most abundant clones make up roughly two fifths of the sample. Sample: cultured PBMCs, taken from culture after CMV antigen stimulation. These receptors originate from a human donor in good health (CMV status not recorded). Some clones in this sample may be carry-over from other donors' samples.

This clonotype was seen only a few times. The rearrangement links TRBV19 to TRBJ1-2; a possible D gene is TRBD1 (5 bases). This CDR3 spans 13 amino acids. V lost 8 bases, J lost 5 bases, and 15 bases lay in between. Looked up from germline, CDR1 is LNHDA and CDR2 is SQIVND (reference sequence). CDR3 sequence: CASRTLGKYGYTF. In DNA form, the CDR3 reads TGTGCCAGTCGGACATTAGGCAAATATGGCTACACCTTC.

The chain combines TRBV20-1 with TRBJ2-3, with TRBD2 identical over 16 bases. From germline, CDR1 is DFQATT and CDR2 SNEGSKA (reference sequence). After removal of 0 bases from V and 5 bases from J, the junction contained 8 bases not matched to a gene. There are 18 residues in the CDR3. Written as DNA, the CDR3 is TGCAGTGCTAGAGATGGGACTAGCGGGGGGGCAGTTCTAGATACGCAGTATTTT. This sequence encodes CSARDGTSGGAVLDTQYF.

The table lists this clonotype with many counts. V is TRBV7-2 and J is TRBJ2-5; 7 positions agree with TRBD2. After removal of 1 base from V and 7 bases from J, the junction contained 12 bases not matched to a gene. The germline CDR1 and CDR2 sequences are SGHTA and FQGNSA. The CDR3 extends over 16 amino acids. CDR3 residues: CASSLGDGRTGSTQYF. In DNA form, the CDR3 reads TGTGCCAGCAGCTTAGGAGACGGGAGGACGGGATCGACCCAGTACTTC.

This clonotype came up many times. This rearrangement joins TRBV7-2 to TRBJ1-3, with D perhaps TRBD1 (5 bases). V was pared by 3 bases and J by 2 bases, with 8 bases between. Germline V lookup: CDR1 SGHTA, CDR2 FQGNSA. The CDR3 covers 14 residues. CDR3: CASSFGGTGNTIYF. As DNA, the CDR3 is TGTGCCAGCAGCTTCGGGGGTACTGGAAACACCATATATTTT.

The chain uses TRBV4-1 and TRBJ1-1; no clear D. The CDR3 runs 13 residues. V was cut by 0 bases and J by 8 bases, with 10 bases left in between. Per germline, CDR1 MGHRA and CDR2 YSYEKL. The CDR3 nucleotides are TGCGCCAGCAGCCAAGATCCCGCAGGAGAAGCTTTCTTT. It codes for CASSQDPAGEAFF.

This clonotype was counted only a few times. The chain links TRBV28 to TRBJ2-2, with D perhaps assigned TRBD1 or TRBD2 (5 bases each). This CDR3 is built from 12 residues. Germline V gene data show CDR1 as MDHEN and CDR2 as SYDVKM. Trimming removed 8 bases at V and 5 bases at J, with 9 bases between. This CDR3 is CASGGGTGELFF. The CDR3 DNA reads TGTGCCAGCGGGGGTGGTACCGGGGAGCTGTTTTTT.

The sample holds many counts of this clonotype. The J gene is TRBJ2-7, the V gene TRBV7-2; 10 bases are a match to TRBD1. V lost 5 bases and J lost 1; bases outside the gene matches: 5. The V gene's germline CDR1 is SGHTA and CDR2 FQGNSA. The CDR3 length is 15 residues. Written as DNA, the CDR3 is TGTGCCAGCAGCCGACAGGGGGCGGTTTCCTACGAGCAGTACTTC. This codes for CASSRQGAVSYEQYF. Filled out from reference TRBV7-2 and TRBJ2-7, the complete variable domain reads GAGVSQSPSNKVTEKGKDVELRCDPISGHTALYWYRQSLGQGLEFLIYFQGNSAPDKSGLPSDRFSAERTGGSVSTLTIQRTQQEDSAVYLCASSRQGAVSYEQYFGPGTRLTVT.

The chain couples TRBV19 to TRBJ1-3; D perhaps matches TRBD1 (6 bases). The CDR3 covers 14 residues. V was trimmed by 5 bases and J by 4 bases, leaving 12 bases between them. CDR1 and CDR2 (germline): LNHDA, SQIVND (reference sequence). The CDR3 region is CASSRTVIGNTIYF. The CDR3 bases are TGTGCCAGTAGTCGGACAGTTATCGGAAACACCATATATTTT.

This clonotype was recorded a few times. The CDR3 DNA reads as TGCGCCAGCAGCCAAGGAGCGGGGGTTCCCTACAATGAGCAGTTCTTC. The encoded protein is CASSQGAGVPYNEQFF. The chain has TRBV4-1 and TRBJ2-1, with 8 bases lining up with TRBD2. V dropped 1 base and J dropped 2; count of bases not matched to a gene: 4. CDR1 MGHRA and CDR2 YSYEKL come from the germline V gene. The CDR3 is 16 amino acids.